These 32 T cell receptor beta chains were sequenced from one sample in a study of blood T cell repertoires in COVID-19. Produced via immunoSEQ multiplex PCR; TCRdb's table is partial and in-frame only. Of about 120,000 clones listed, approximately 80% are singletons. Sequencing used peripheral blood. The source of these receptors is a human donor in a cohort sampled during active COVID-19.

The chain couples TRBV3-1 (or the pseudogene TRBV3-2) to TRBJ2-7; 9 bases are a match to TRBD2. CDR1 and CDR2 from the germline V gene are LGHDT and YNNKEL (reference sequence). The CDR3 contains 16 residues. J was trimmed by 6 bases and V by 1 base; bases with no gene match: 10. The CDR3 sequence: CASSQVGGGGASEQYF. The CDR3 region has the DNA TGTGCCAGCAGCCAAGTTGGAGGCGGGGGGGCGTCCGAGCAGTACTTC.

The chain links TRBV5-1 to TRBJ1-3; possible D gene TRBD1, 5 bases. The CDR3 has 15 residues. The germline gives CDR1 SGHRS, CDR2 YFSETQ. V was shortened by 5 bases and J by 0 bases, with 12 bases between the two germline ends. This CDR3 reads CASSGGLSSGNTIYF. The CDR3 coding sequence is TGCGCCAGCAGTGGGGGGTTGAGCTCTGGAAACACCATATATTTT. Complete variable domain (other parts from reference TRBV5-1 and TRBJ1-3): KAGVTQTPRYLIKTRGQQVTLSCSPISGHRSVSWYQQTPGQGLQFLFEYFSETQRNKGNFPGRFSGRQFSNSRSEMNVSTLELGDSALYLCASSGGLSSGNTIYFGEGSWLTVV.

This clone was detected only a few times. V usage is TRBV11-3 and J usage is TRBJ2-5, with 9 bases aligning to TRBD1. Germline lookup yields CDR1 SGHNT and CDR2 YENEEA. This CDR3 region has 15 residues. The J segment lost 2 bases and the V segment lost 5 bases, leaving 6 bases of the junction unmatched. In nucleotides, the CDR3 is TGTGCCAGCAGCGAACAGGGGGCGAAACAAGAGACCCAGTACTTC. This gives the protein CASSEQGAKQETQYF.

This sequence joins TRBV6-6 and TRBJ2-3, with D tentatively TRBD2 (6 bases). The CDR3 covers 16 residues. V lost 6 bases and J lost 1, with 17 bases in between. From germline, CDR1 is MNHNY and CDR2 SVGAGI (reference sequence). The CDR3 bases are TGTGCCAGCAGCCTGCGGGGTCTAAGGGGCACAGATACGCAGTATTTT. Amino acid sequence: CASSLRGLRGTDTQYF.

This sequence joins TRBV7-8 and TRBJ2-3; TRBD1 matches 8 bases. This CDR3 region has 14 residues. The V gene end was trimmed by 8 bases and the J gene end by 5 bases; junction bases not matched to a gene: 9. Germline CDR1 is SGHVS and CDR2 is FQNEAQ. The CDR3 DNA follows: TGTGCCAGCGCGACAGGGGCTGAGGGAGATACGCAGTATTTT. Translating gives CASATGAEGDTQYF.

The rearrangement joins TRBV6-5 to TRBJ1-5; D not certain. Trimming cost V 7 bases and J 3 bases, with 10 bases left between them. From germline, CDR1 is MNHEY and CDR2 SVGAGI. This CDR3 spans 13 amino acids. CDR3 sequence reads: CASTSLANQPQHF. CDR3 coding DNA: TGTGCCAGCACTTCACTAGCCAATCAGCCCCAGCATTTT.

In this sample, this clone turned up a few times. The V and J genes are TRBV2 and TRBJ1-2; D uncertain. Trimming stripped 6 bases from V and 2 bases from J, with 10 bases between. The CDR3 totals 13 residues. Germline loops: CDR1 SNHLY, CDR2 FYNNEI. The CDR3 nucleotides are TGTGCCAGCAGAGACGGGTTGAACTATGGCTACACCTTC. Amino acid sequence: CASRDGLNYGYTF.

This clone showed up just a few times. The CDR3 reads CATVPDGHTEAFF. The CDR3 DNA is TGTGCCACGGTCCCCGATGGGCACACTGAAGCTTTCTTT. The chain carries TRBV10-3 and TRBJ1-1; D not certain. The CDR3 runs 13 residues. Germline V lookup: CDR1 ENHRY, CDR2 SYGVKD. Trimming left V 10 bases short and J 3 bases short, with 15 bases between.

Only one count was recorded for this clone. The chain has TRBV10-1 and TRBJ2-3, with TRBD2 matching 7 bases. The length of the CDR3 is 14 residues. V shed 2 bases, J shed 5 bases, and the junction held 4 bases outside the gene matches. Per the germline V gene, CDR1 is WNHNN and CDR2 is SYGVQD (reference sequence). The CDR3: CASSEVGREDTQYF. Written as DNA, the CDR3 is TGCGCCAGCAGTGAGGTGGGGAGGGAAGATACGCAGTATTTT.

The gene calls are TRBV5-5 and TRBJ1-2, with 8 nucleotides matching TRBD1. Germline CDR1 and CDR2: SGHKS and YYEKEE (reference sequence). After removal of 5 bases from V and 8 bases from J, the junction contained 11 bases not matched to a gene. This CDR3 contains 14 residues. The CDR3 is CASRAAGGLYGYTF. For the CDR3, the DNA is TGTGCCAGCAGAGCCGCAGGGGGCTTATACGGCTACACCTTC.

As concerns this clone: The same CDR3 also results from other DNA sequences found in this sample. The V and J genes are TRBV2 and TRBJ1-5, with D perhaps matching TRBD1 (6 bases). The germline gives CDR1 SNHLY, CDR2 FYNNEI. The CDR3 has 14 amino acids. With 8 bases removed from V and 2 bases from J, the gap between germline ends came to 13 bases. The CDR3 spells CASRGGAGNQPQHF. The CDR3 bases are TGTGCCAGCCGGGGGGGGGCTGGCAATCAGCCCCAGCATTTT.

This chain uses TRBV11-3 with TRBJ2-1, with 8 nucleotides matching TRBD2. With V trimmed by 2 bases and J by 8 bases, 8 bases remained unmatched. This CDR3 spans 15 amino acids. CDR1 and CDR2 from the germline V gene are SGHNT and YENEEA. The CDR3 sequence is CASSLRTSSFDEQFF. The DNA of the CDR3 is TGTGCCAGCAGCTTAAGGACTAGCAGCTTCGATGAGCAGTTCTTC.

The chain carries TRBV5-4 and TRBJ2-5; 13 positions agree with TRBD2. The CDR3 is 16 amino acids. The V gene end was trimmed by 5 bases and the J gene end by 5 bases; junction bases not matched to a gene: 9. CDR1 and CDR2 (germline): SGHNT, YYREEE (reference sequence). The CDR3 DNA is TGTGCCAGCAGTTACACTAGCGGGGGGGCCGTGGAGACCCAGTACTTC. Encoded protein: CASSYTSGGAVETQYF. The whole variable domain, filled in from reference TRBV5-4 and TRBJ2-5, reads ETGVTQSPTHLIKTRGQQVTLRCSSQSGHNTVSWYQQALGQGPQFIFQYYREEENGRGNFPPRFSGLQFPNYSSELNVNALELDDSALYLCASSYTSGGAVETQYFGPGTRLLVL.

The V and J genes are TRBV19 and TRBJ1-4, with D possibly matching TRBD1 (5 bases). Trimming removed 5 bases from V and 0 bases from J, with 16 bases in between. CDR1 is LNHDA, CDR2 SQIVND, per germline (reference sequence). The CDR3 runs 17 residues. CDR3 sequence reads: CASSWMGGPTTNEKLFF. DNA for the CDR3: TGTGCCAGTAGTTGGATGGGGGGTCCGACAACTAATGAAAAACTGTTTTTT.

The chain couples TRBV6-5 to TRBJ2-1; TRBD2 might be the D (5 bases). This CDR3 is built from 15 residues. The V end lost 6 bases, the J end lost 0 bases, and 12 bases lay between the germline ends. Germline CDR1 reads MNHEY; CDR2 reads SVGAGI. CDR3 protein: CASRSDFLSYNEQFF. CDR3 in DNA: TGTGCCAGCAGATCGGACTTTCTCTCCTACAATGAGCAGTTCTTC.

The chain has TRBV10-1 and TRBJ1-6, with 10 bases aligning to TRBD1. V gave up 3 bases and J gave up 6 bases; unmatched junction bases: 8. This CDR3 contains 17 residues. The germline V gene encodes CDR1 WNHNN and CDR2 SYGVQD (reference sequence). CDR3 nucleotides: TGCGCCAGCAGTGATGCCCGACAGGGGGCCGGTAATTCACCCCTCCACTTT. Amino acid sequence: CASSDARQGAGNSPLHF.

V and J are TRBV19 and TRBJ2-3, with TRBD1 matching over 9 bases. Trimming at V came to 6 bases and at J to 11 bases, leaving 12 bases not matched to a gene. The CDR3 consists of 14 residues. Germline V gene data show CDR1 as LNHDA and CDR2 as SQIVND (reference sequence). The CDR3 bases are TGTGCCAGTAGATCAGGACAGGGGACCCAAGGGCAGTATTTT. Its translation: CASRSGQGTQGQYF.

This chain joins TRBV5-1 and TRBJ1-2, with TRBD1 matching 11 bases. This CDR3 has 19 amino acids. J was trimmed by 4 bases and V by 3 bases; bases with no gene match: 17. The germline CDR1 and CDR2 sequences are SGHRS and YFSETQ. The CDR3 loop reads CASSSFVGQGARGLYGYTF. CDR3 nucleotide sequence: TGCGCCAGCAGCTCGTTCGTTGGACAGGGGGCGCGGGGGCTCTATGGCTACACCTTC.

The rearrangement uses TRBV4-3 and TRBJ2-3; 11 bases match TRBD2. There are 20 residues in the CDR3. Germline values: CDR1 LGHNA, CDR2 YSLEER. Germline trimming cut 0 bases from V and 0 bases from J; bases unmatched to any gene: 11. Here the CDR3 DNA reads TGCGCCAGCAGCCAAGAGTGGTTTCTAGCGGGGGGAGCTAGCACAGATACGCAGTATTTT. This sequence encodes CASSQEWFLAGGASTDTQYF.

The rearrangement joins TRBV7-2 to TRBJ2-3, with TRBD2 as a possible D gene (6 bases). Between the trimmed V and J ends, which lost 3 bases and 0 bases, there was a span of 7 bases. The CDR3 spans 14 residues. Germline V CDR1 and CDR2: SGHTA, FQGNSA. CDR3 in amino acids: CASSFAGSTDTQYF. Here the CDR3 DNA reads TGTGCCAGCAGCTTCGCGGGAAGCACAGATACGCAGTATTTT.

The genes are TRBV28 and TRBJ2-7; TRBD1 is a possible D gene (5 bases). This CDR3 region has 12 residues. Germline values: CDR1 MDHEN, CDR2 SYDVKM. The V end was cut by 6 bases, the J end by 2 bases, with 8 bases between. Here the CDR3 reads CASSTTAYEQYF. In DNA, the CDR3 is TGTGCCAGCAGCACGACAGCCTACGAGCAGTACTTC.

CDR3 nucleotides: TGTGCCAGCAGCCCCGGACTGCGCAACACAGATACGCAGTATTTT. Protein product: CASSPGLRNTDTQYF. V is TRBV13 and J is TRBJ2-3; D may be TRBD2 (5 bases). V gave up 5 bases and J gave up 2 bases, with 14 bases separating them. The CDR3 totals 15 residues. Germline V gives CDR1 PRHDT, CDR2 FYEKMQ (reference sequence). The full variable domain, completed using reference TRBV13 and TRBJ2-3, is AAGVIQSPRHLIKEKRETATLKCYPIPRHDTVYWYQQGPGQDPQFLISFYEKMQSDKGSIPDRFSAQQFSDYHSELNMSSLELGDSALYFCASSPGLRNTDTQYFGPGTRLTVL.

The chain uses TRBV6-5 and TRBJ2-7; D may be TRBD1 (6 bases). The V gene lost 4 bases and the J gene lost 3 bases, with 19 bases spanning the gap. There are 16 residues in the CDR3. The germline V gene has CDR1 MNHEY and CDR2 SVGAGI. CDR3 DNA sequence: TGTGCCAGCAGTTCCCATGGGGCCCTAGGGGGCTACGAGCAGTACTTC. This sequence encodes CASSSHGALGGYEQYF.

The chain links TRBV7-2 to TRBJ2-3, with 7 bases lining up with TRBD2. Trimming at V came to 1 base and at J to 0 bases, leaving 7 bases not matched to a gene. The CDR3 covers 17 residues. The V gene's germline CDR1 is SGHTA and CDR2 FQGNSA. CDR3 in DNA: TGTGCCAGCAGCTTAGAGCGCGGGGGAGCGAGCACAGATACGCAGTATTTT. The encoded protein is CASSLERGGASTDTQYF.

This chain links TRBV9 with TRBJ2-1, with 8 bases matching TRBD1. Looked up from germline, CDR1 is SGDLS and CDR2 is YYNGEE. This CDR3 has 13 residues. V shed 3 bases and J 12 bases; nucleotides not matched to a gene: 8. The CDR3 is CASSGTGPGLQFF. CDR3 sequence (DNA): TGTGCCAGCAGCGGGACAGGGCCAGGGTTGCAGTTCTTC.

On this clone: Within the sample, other DNA sequences also encode this same CDR3. The CDR3 is CASSQDRETQYF. The CDR3 region has the DNA TGTGCCAGCAGCCAAGACAGAGAGACCCAGTACTTC. The chain couples TRBV3-1 (or the pseudogene TRBV3-2) to TRBJ2-5; D is unclear. Between the trimmed V and J ends, which lost 0 bases and 4 bases, there was a span of 3 bases. This CDR3 has 12 amino acids. Germline lookup yields CDR1 LGHDT and CDR2 YNNKEL (reference sequence).

The chain joins TRBV6-6 to TRBJ1-4, with 7 bases aligning to TRBD1. With V trimmed by 4 bases and J by 4 bases, 3 bases remained unmatched. Germline V gene data show CDR1 as MNHNY and CDR2 as SVGAGI (reference sequence). The CDR3 is 14 residues long. CDR3 sequence reads: CASSSQGGNEKLFF. CDR3 nucleotides: TGTGCCAGCAGTTCTCAGGGGGGTAATGAAAAACTGTTTTTT.

The table lists this clone with a count of one. J is TRBJ2-1 and V is TRBV19; 9 positions agree with TRBD2. The J segment lost 13 bases and the V segment lost 5 bases, leaving 9 bases of the junction unmatched. CDR1 and CDR2 (germline): LNHDA, SQIVND (reference sequence). This CDR3 is built from 13 residues. The CDR3 sequence is CASSGPAGGSQFF. The CDR3 bases are TGTGCCAGTAGTGGCCCAGCGGGGGGATCCCAGTTCTTC.

This clone has just a few counts. This chain uses TRBV2 with TRBJ1-5; D is unclear. Germline V CDR1 and CDR2: SNHLY, FYNNEI. There are 15 residues in the CDR3. Trimming left V 8 bases short and J 0 bases short, with 14 bases between. The chain's CDR3 is CASALFGGSNQPQHF. Written as DNA, the CDR3 is TGTGCCAGCGCGCTTTTTGGTGGTAGCAATCAGCCCCAGCATTTT.

The rearrangement uses TRBV6-6 and TRBJ2-3; 7 nucleotides agree with TRBD2. J gave up 3 bases and V 0 bases, and 6 bases lay outside the gene matches. The CDR3 contains 16 residues. Per germline, CDR1 MNHNY and CDR2 SVGAGI (reference sequence). The CDR3 DNA reads TGTGCCAGCAGTTACTCGGGCGGGGGAAGAACAGATACGCAGTATTTT. Protein: CASSYSGGGRTDTQYF.

This chain uses TRBV21-1 with TRBJ1-6; no DNA check was done on the table's D call, TRBD1. TRBV21-1 is a documented pseudogene. The CDR3 has 16 amino acids. CDR3 residues: CASSPWDSSYNSPLHF. The CDR3 DNA reads TGTGCCAGCAGCCCTTGGGACAGCTCCTATAATTCACCCCTCCACTTT.

V usage is TRBV4-1 and J usage is TRBJ2-2; possible D gene TRBD2, 7 bases. Trimming removed 5 bases at V and 7 bases at J, with 17 bases between. Germline V gives CDR1 MGHRA, CDR2 YSYEKL. CDR3 size: 15 residues. The DNA of the CDR3 is TGCGCCAGCAGCAGGGGGGGCAGGGAGTACGGGGAGCTGTTTTTT. Encoded protein: CASSRGGREYGELFF.